Listed below are T cell receptor beta chains from one sample, sequenced in a study of blood T cell repertoires in COVID-19. Data came from immunoSEQ multiplex PCR; TCRdb stores just in-frame clones and leaves some out. The data hold approximately 45,000 clones, with 75% to 90% observed a single time. Sequencing input: peripheral blood. The receptors come from a woman aged 40 to 50 with acute or convalescent COVID-19. Both conserved end residues are part of each CDR3.

TRBJ2-2 | TRBV6-1 | CASSELASWDGELFF
TRBJ1-2 | TRBV6-5 | CATQGANYGYTF
TRBJ2-2 | TRBV7-9 | CASSFSTGGTGELFF
TRBJ1-1 | TRBV7-2 | CASSSQGRTEAFF
TRBJ2-2 | TRBV29-1 | CSVEAQYTGELFF
TRBJ2-1 | TRBV19 | CASTLGGTSGTNEQFF
TRBJ1-1 | TRBV6-5 | CASKRGDRVATEAFF
TRBJ1-3 | TRBV7-9 | CASSLQGSGNTIYF
TRBJ1-2 | TRBV30 | CAWSGGTGGHGYTF
TRBJ1-1 | TRBV6-5 | CASSYSRGRYEAFF
TRBJ2-1 | TRBV30 | CAWSGLALNEQFF
TRBJ1-5 | TRBV2 | CASRLQGEHQPQHF
TRBJ1-4 | TRBV28 | CASSLGSLQIFF
TRBJ2-7 | TRBV2 | CASTGVYEQYF
TRBJ2-5 | TRBV9 | CASSDGQGTETQYF
TRBJ2-7 | TRBV11-2 | CASSQNWGQVVKIRYEQYF
TRBJ1-6 | TRBV20-1 | CSASKGQGDNSPLHF
TRBJ1-1 | TRBV5-8 | CASSRRGATTEAFF
TRBJ2-2 | TRBV6-4 | CASSVAGDNTGELFF
TRBJ2-3 | TRBV7-2 | CASSLNVAADTQYF
TRBJ2-7 | TRBV12-5 | CASGLVWRESRIWSYEQYF
TRBJ1-1 | TRBV4-3 | CASSQDLLLNTEAFF
TRBJ2-2 | TRBV27 | CASRSQGALTGELFF
TRBJ2-7 | TRBV6-2/TRBV6-3 | CASSYGLAGAQGEQYF
TRBJ1-4 | TRBV28 | CASRGTGIDKLFF
TRBJ2-1 | TRBV19 | CATQTGTRRNEQFF
TRBJ1-1 | TRBV12-3/TRBV12-4 | CASSFEEAFF
TRBJ2-5 | TRBV19 | CASSILAGDLGETQYF
TRBJ1-1 | TRBV29-1 | CHAASPHKLNTEAFF
TRBJ1-1 | TRBV5-1 | CASSLAGGFTREMNTEAFF
TRBJ2-7 | TRBV5-1 | CASSPAGAGSYEQYF
TRBJ2-2 | TRBV4-3 | CASSQEPGQGHGGELFF
TRBJ2-1 | TRBV27 | CASSLGTSGRNEQFF
TRBJ2-1 | TRBV7-9 | CASSLASRGGSYNEQFF
TRBJ2-5 | TRBV5-1 | CASSSSGGTQETQYF
TRBJ2-1 | TRBV7-6 | CASSLLASRQGYNEQFF
TRBJ2-2 | TRBV4-3 | CASSQDLGANTGELFF
TRBJ1-2 | TRBV19 | CASSTGVVPYGYTF
TRBJ2-7 | TRBV5-1 | CASSTDTNPSYEQYF
TRBJ2-1 | TRBV28 | CASSDPLAGGLMGNEQFF
TRBJ2-2 | TRBV27 | CASSPRLAGGPGGELFF
TRBJ1-6 | TRBV14 | CASSQGQGRNSPLHF
TRBJ2-7 | TRBV28 | CASSLPSGTYEQYF
TRBJ2-2 | TRBV13 | CASSPTGLAPLGELFF
TRBJ2-1 | TRBV5-1 | CASSFSVIRGYDTNEQFF
TRBJ1-1 | TRBV6-5 | CASSPLWGRHTEAFF
TRBJ1-1 | TRBV27 | CASSLLAGRVDTEAFF
TRBJ2-5 | TRBV2 | CASTLSSVETQYF
TRBJ2-7 | TRBV7-9 | CASSPDRGFSEQYF
TRBJ2-7 | TRBV25-1 | CASNFGGDYEQYF
TRBJ2-5 | TRBV6-5 | CASIPRVGQETQYF
TRBJ1-1 | TRBV4-2 | CASSQDLGTPNTEAFF
TRBJ2-7 | TRBV2 | CASSDVEWTGDYEQYF
TRBJ1-5 | TRBV30 | CAWRPGQDQPQHF
TRBJ1-3 | TRBV30 | CAWSVGVSGNTIYF
TRBJ2-3 | TRBV7-9 | CASSPRTGADTQYF
TRBJ2-5 | TRBV5-1 | CASSLARGLTYQETQYF